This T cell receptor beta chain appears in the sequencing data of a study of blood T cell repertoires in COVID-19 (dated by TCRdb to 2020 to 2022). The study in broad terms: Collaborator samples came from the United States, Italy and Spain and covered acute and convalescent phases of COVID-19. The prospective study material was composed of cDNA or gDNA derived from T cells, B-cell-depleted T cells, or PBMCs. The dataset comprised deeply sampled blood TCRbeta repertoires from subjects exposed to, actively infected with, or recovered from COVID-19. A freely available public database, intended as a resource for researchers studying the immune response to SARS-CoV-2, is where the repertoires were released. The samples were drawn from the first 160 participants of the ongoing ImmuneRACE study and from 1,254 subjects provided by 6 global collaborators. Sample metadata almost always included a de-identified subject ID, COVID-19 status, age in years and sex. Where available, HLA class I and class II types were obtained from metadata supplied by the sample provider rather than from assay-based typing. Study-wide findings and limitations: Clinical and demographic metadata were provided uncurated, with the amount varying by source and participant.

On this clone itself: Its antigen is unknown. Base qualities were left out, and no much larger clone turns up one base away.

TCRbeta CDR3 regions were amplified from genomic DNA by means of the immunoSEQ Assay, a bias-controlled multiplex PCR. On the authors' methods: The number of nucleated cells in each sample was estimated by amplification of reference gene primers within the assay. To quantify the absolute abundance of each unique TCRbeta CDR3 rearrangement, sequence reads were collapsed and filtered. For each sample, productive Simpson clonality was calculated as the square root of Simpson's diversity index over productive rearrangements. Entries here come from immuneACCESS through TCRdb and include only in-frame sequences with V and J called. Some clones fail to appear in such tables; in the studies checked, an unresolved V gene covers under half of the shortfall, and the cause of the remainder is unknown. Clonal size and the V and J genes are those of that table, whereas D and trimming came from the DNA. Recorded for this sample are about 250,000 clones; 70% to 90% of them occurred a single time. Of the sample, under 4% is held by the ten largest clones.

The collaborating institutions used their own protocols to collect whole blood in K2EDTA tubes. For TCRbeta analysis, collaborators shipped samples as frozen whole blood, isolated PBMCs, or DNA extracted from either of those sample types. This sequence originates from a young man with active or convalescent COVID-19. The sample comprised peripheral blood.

Here the CDR3 is given as CSAKTEKETQYF. The DNA is TGCAGCGCTAAGACAGAAAAAGAGACCCAGTACTTC. The sequence is built from TRBV29-1 and TRBJ2-5; a weak D assignment points to TRBD1 (5 bases agree). The CDR3 spans 12 residues, from the cysteine through the phenylalanine. Of the read, only the CDR3 DNA is kept; its 36 bases are in frame from base 1. In the germline V gene, CDR1 corresponds to SQVTM and CDR2 to ANQGSEA. The V and J ends are trimmed by 7 bases and 3 bases, leaving 12 bases between them.